This T cell receptor beta chain emerged from a study of blood T cell repertoires in COVID-19 (TCRdb year 2020). For the study in its entirety: Samples covering the acute and convalescent phases of COVID-19 were provided by collaborators in the United States, Italy and Spain. The material from the prospective study consisted of cDNA or gDNA derived from T cells, B-cell-depleted T cells, or PBMCs. Deeply sampled blood TCRbeta repertoires from subjects exposed to, actively infected with, or recovered from COVID-19 were included in the dataset. The repertoires were released in a freely available public database meant as a resource for research on the immune response to SARS-CoV-2. Samples came from the ongoing ImmuneRACE study (first 160 participants) plus 1,254 subjects from 6 global collaborators. Sample metadata almost always included a de-identified subject ID, COVID-19 status, age in years and sex. HLA class I and class II types, where available, came from metadata supplied by the sample provider rather than from assay-based typing. Overall study results and their limits: How much clinical and demographic metadata was included differed by source and by participant, and the metadata was provided uncurated.

Enrolling through a virtual design, the prospective study's participants ranged in age from roughly 18 to 90 years and lived across some 23 United States geographic areas. In the prospective study, cohorts were assigned on the basis of participant-reported clinical history obtained from a screening survey and a study questionnaire. Recovered participants in ImmuneRACE Cohort 3 were defined as having two consecutive negative NP/OP PCR tests, clearance from a healthcare professional, or resolution of symptoms. In the prospective study, mobile phlebotomists collected whole blood, serum and a nasopharyngeal or oropharyngeal swab from each participant. Participants in the prospective study had the option to provide additional blood draws and questionnaires over a roughly 2-month period. Before DNA extraction, prospective study blood samples were shipped either frozen or at room temperature. As to this clone: Its cognate antigen has yet to be identified. It has no much larger one-base neighbor in the sample; base qualities were not kept.

Trimming takes 5 bases off V and 3 bases off J; junction bases not matched to a gene: 10. According to the germline V gene (reference sequence), CDR1 reads LNHDA and CDR2 reads SQIVND. Inclusive of the bounding cysteine and phenylalanine, the CDR3 is 16 residues long. Only CDR3 DNA remains: 48 bases, in frame from the first base. TCRbeta CDR3 regions were amplified from genomic DNA using the immunoSEQ Assay, a bias-controlled multiplex PCR. The study's processing was this. The number of nucleated cells in each sample was estimated from the amplification of reference gene primers within the assay. To quantify the absolute abundance of each unique TCRbeta CDR3 rearrangement, sequence reads were collapsed and filtered. For each sample, productive Simpson clonality was calculated as the square root of Simpson's diversity index across productive rearrangements. The clones in this table, taken by TCRdb from immuneACCESS, are in-frame only. Not every clone is retained; where verified, under half of the shortfall comes from an unresolved V gene, and the cause of the rest is unknown. The DNA was the basis for D and trimming; V, J and clone size are from that table. The sample data list 250,000 to 350,000 clones, and approximately 89% of these were observed just once. The ten largest clones capture approximately 5% of the sample.

The material sequenced was PBMCs or T cells enriched from blood (not recorded which). The V gene is TRBV19 and the J gene is TRBJ1-5; 7 central nucleotides agree with TRBD1. The receptor was isolated from a woman under 40 who had recovered from COVID-19. The CDR3 region has the sequence CASSPISRGYNQPQHF. The sequence in DNA is TGTGCCAGTAGTCCGATAAGCAGGGGGTACAATCAGCCCCAGCATTTT. The full variable domain, with segments outside the CDR3 supplied by the reference TRBV19 and TRBJ1-5 proteins, appears as DGGITQSPKYLFRKEGQNVTLSCEQNLNHDAMYWYRQDPGQGLRLIYYSQIVNDFQKGDIAEGYSVSREKKESFPLTVTSAQKNPTAFYLCASSPISRGYNQPQHFGDGTRLSIL.